The following is a TCR beta chain sequence with its context. A few counts support this clonotype. No cognate antigen has been identified for it. Base qualities are missing; no much larger clone stands one base away. The record originates from a study of post-analysis software for immune sequencing data (dated by TCRdb to the mid-2010s). Looking at the study overall: Disease courses on record covered relapsing-remitting, secondary progressive and progressive-relapsing multiple sclerosis, though some patients had no subtype annotation. The patient repertoires were set against around eleven previously published healthy control repertoires from donors whose ages ranged from roughly 6 to 27 years. A subset of samples was prepared in parallel using single-end sample barcoding, then pooled and co-amplified after Illumina adapter ligation.

To demonstrate the VDJtools post-analysis software, the study profiled TCR beta repertoires from the peripheral blood of about 13 young patients with multiple sclerosis. The multiple sclerosis patients were children and adolescents ranging in age from 6 to 15 years. Receptor amplification or capture employed PCR. For sequencing, an Illumina HiSeq 2500 was employed. To reduce PCR and sequencing biases, unique molecular identifiers were incorporated into the TCR beta cDNA libraries. Some 500,000 cDNA molecules were obtained for every 1 to 10 million input T cells, so each molecule roughly corresponded to one T cell. The patient libraries were prepared and sequenced using the same protocol as the earlier healthy control dataset. Within a given batch, samples were prepared together, multiplexed and sequenced on the same HiSeq lane. From the authors' description of their analysis: Raw barcoded reads were processed with MIGEC, and single-read molecular identifier groups were discarded before consensus assembly and CDR3 extraction. VDJtools was used for post-analysis of the clonotype tables, and diversity was normalized by down-sampling every dataset to the size of the smallest sample. In repertoire overlap clustering, CDR3 amino acid sequences, but not nucleotide sequences, were matched to correct batch-related cross-sample contamination. TCRdb took the public reads, trimmed them with fastp at Q25, ran MiXCR for clone calling and kept in-frame beta chains. Here each entry gathers all rows of one CDR3 protein and keeps the most common genes and DNA. What appears here as the V and J calls and clone size reflects TCRdb's work, not the paper's. The table for this sample lists 700,000 to 900,000 distinct CDR3 sequences; around 45% of them were counted only once. The ten largest account for 4.9% of the sample.

Results and caveats for the whole study, not just this receptor: The multiple sclerosis patient group was slightly younger than the control group. Four or five TRBV segments, including TRBV5-6, TRBV5-1 and TRBV20-1, were significantly more frequent in patients than controls. Normalized Chao1 diversity was significantly lower in multiple sclerosis patients than controls, suggesting substantial peripheral T-cell clonal expansion. Direct clustering with F measure showed strong co-clustering of samples prepared in the same batch, prompting a batch-effect correction.

Compared with germline, V lacks 11 bases and J lacks 4 bases; bases without a gene match: 6. CDR1 and CDR2, looked up from the germline V gene (reference sequence), are MNHNY and SVGAGI. The CDR3 goes from the cysteine to the phenylalanine over 13 residues. Only CDR3 DNA remains: 39 bases, in frame from the first base. The receptor was derived from a girl aged 5-17 years with multiple sclerosis. The rearranged chain carries TRBV6-6 and TRBJ2-1, and 9 junction bases match TRBD2. The sample taken for sequencing was blood. The CDR3 here reads CAGGRAGYNEQFF. The DNA sequence is given as TGTGCCGGCGGGAGGGCGGGGTACAATGAGCAGTTCTTC.